These 5 T cell receptor beta chains share one sample of origin, sequenced in a study of T-cell reconstitution after alpha-beta-depleted transplantation in children. Unique molecular identifiers featured in how the TCRbeta library was prepared. TCRdb independently ran MiXCR on the PCR reads; one entry per CDR3 protein. The data contain about 580,000 distinct CDR3 sequences, roughly 24% of them singletons. The sample was PBMCs, mostly from graft donor cells, taken 360 days after TCRalphabeta/CD19-depleted stem cell transplant. The receptors were gathered from a boy under three years old who had a stem cell transplant for acute myeloid leukemia, so the T cells may come from the graft donor.

The chain carries TRBV20-1 and TRBJ2-4; D gene uncertain. This CDR3 spans 12 amino acids. CDR1 and CDR2 (germline): DFQATT, SNEGSKA (reference sequence). V lost 3 bases and J 1 base, leaving 4 bases between the germline ends. CDR3: CSASHAKNIQYF. CDR3 in DNA: TGCAGTGCTAGTCACGCCAAAAACATTCAGTACTTC.

This clonotype was seen many times. The chain links TRBV20-1 to TRBJ1-3; D may be TRBD1 (5 bases). V lost 5 bases, J lost 1 base, and 15 bases lay in between. The CDR3 covers 15 residues. Looked up from germline, CDR1 is DFQATT and CDR2 is SNEGSKA (reference sequence). The CDR3, as DNA: TGCAGTGCTGGAAGGAGGGGAGGGTCTGGAAACACCATATATTTT. Protein product: CSAGRRGGSGNTIYF.

Concerning this clonotype itself: A single base separates this from a much larger clone, so it may be a read error. This sequence joins TRBV29-1 and TRBJ1-3; unclear D gene. Germline CDR1 reads SQVTM; CDR2 reads ANQGSEA. The V end lost 3 bases, the J end lost 0 bases, and 6 bases lay between the germline ends. The CDR3 runs 13 residues. CDR3 coding DNA: TGCAGCGTTGACGTCCTCTCTGGAAACACCATATATTTT. This codes for CSVDVLSGNTIYF.

This clonotype appeared many times. The chain links TRBV27 to TRBJ1-1; possible D gene TRBD1, 5 bases. Trimming left V 8 bases short and J 0 bases short, with 16 bases between. The germline V gene has CDR1 MNHEY and CDR2 SMNVEV (reference sequence). The CDR3 is 15 residues long. For the CDR3, the DNA is TGTGCCAGCCAATCTACCGGGACGGTGAACACTGAAGCTTTCTTT. Amino acid sequence: CASQSTGTVNTEAFF.

This clonotype was counted only a few times. The genes are TRBV20-1 and TRBJ2-1; the D gene is possibly TRBD2 (6 bases). Trimming removed 2 bases at V and 6 bases at J, with 20 bases between. CDR3 length: 16 residues. Germline V lookup: CDR1 DFQATT, CDR2 SNEGSKA (reference sequence). CDR3 sequence reads: CSARNWLRGKGNEQFF. Written as DNA, the CDR3 is TGCAGTGCTAGAAATTGGTTGCGGGGTAAGGGCAATGAGCAGTTCTTC.